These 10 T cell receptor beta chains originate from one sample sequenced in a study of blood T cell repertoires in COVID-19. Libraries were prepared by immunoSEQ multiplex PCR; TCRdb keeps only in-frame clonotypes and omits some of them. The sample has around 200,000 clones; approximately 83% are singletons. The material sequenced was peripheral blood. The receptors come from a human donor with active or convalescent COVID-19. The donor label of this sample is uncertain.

CDR3 loop: CASSYSGHRGKEAFF. CDR3 bases: TGTGCCAGCAGTTACTCGGGACACAGGGGTAAGGAAGCTTTCTTT. This chain links TRBV6-2 or TRBV6-3 with TRBJ1-1, with 7 bases that match TRBD1. J lost 8 bases, V lost 0 bases, and 9 bases had no gene match. The CDR3 contains 15 residues. Germline V gene sequence: CDR1 MNHEY, CDR2 SVGEGT.

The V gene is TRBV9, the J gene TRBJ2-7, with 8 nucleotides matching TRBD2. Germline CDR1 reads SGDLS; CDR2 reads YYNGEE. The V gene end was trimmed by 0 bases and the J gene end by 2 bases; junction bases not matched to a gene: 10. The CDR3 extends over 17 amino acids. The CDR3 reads CASSVGSSGPSTYEQYF. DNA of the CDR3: TGTGCCAGCAGCGTAGGCTCTAGCGGGCCTTCAACCTACGAGCAGTACTTC.

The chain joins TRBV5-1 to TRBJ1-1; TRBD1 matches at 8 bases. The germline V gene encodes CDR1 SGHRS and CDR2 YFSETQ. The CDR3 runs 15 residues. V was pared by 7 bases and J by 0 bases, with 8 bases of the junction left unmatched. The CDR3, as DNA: TGCGCCAGCGGCCTTCAGGGGGCAATGAACACTGAAGCTTTCTTT. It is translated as CASGLQGAMNTEAFF. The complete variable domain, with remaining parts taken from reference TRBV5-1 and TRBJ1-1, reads KAGVTQTPRYLIKTRGQQVTLSCSPISGHRSVSWYQQTPGQGLQFLFEYFSETQRNKGNFPGRFSGRQFSNSRSEMNVSTLELGDSALYLCASGLQGAMNTEAFFGQGTRLTVV.

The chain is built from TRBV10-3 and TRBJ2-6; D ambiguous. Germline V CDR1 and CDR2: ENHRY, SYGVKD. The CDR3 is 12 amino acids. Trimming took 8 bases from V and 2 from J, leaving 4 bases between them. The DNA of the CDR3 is TGTGCCATCTCTCCTGGGGCCAACGTCCTGACTTTC. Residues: CAISPGANVLTF.

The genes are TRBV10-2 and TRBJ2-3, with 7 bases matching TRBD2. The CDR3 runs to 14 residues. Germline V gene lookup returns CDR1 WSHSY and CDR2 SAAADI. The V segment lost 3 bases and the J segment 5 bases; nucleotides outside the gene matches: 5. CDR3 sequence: CASSEDLAEDTQYF. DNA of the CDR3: TGCGCCAGCAGTGAAGACCTAGCGGAAGATACGCAGTATTTT.

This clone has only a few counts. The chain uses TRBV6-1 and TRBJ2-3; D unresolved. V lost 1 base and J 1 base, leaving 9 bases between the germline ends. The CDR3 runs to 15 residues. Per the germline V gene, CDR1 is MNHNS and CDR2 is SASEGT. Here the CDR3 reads CASSEGRGGTDTQYF. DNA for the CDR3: TGTGCCAGCAGTGAAGGGCGCGGAGGCACAGATACGCAGTATTTT.

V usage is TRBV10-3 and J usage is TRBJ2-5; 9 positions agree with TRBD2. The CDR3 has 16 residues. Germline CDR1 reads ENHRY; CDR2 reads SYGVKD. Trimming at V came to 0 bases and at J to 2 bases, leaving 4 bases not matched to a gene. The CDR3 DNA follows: TGTGCCATCAGTGAGTCCTTAGCGGGGGCACAAGAGACCCAGTACTTC. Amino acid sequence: CAISESLAGAQETQYF.

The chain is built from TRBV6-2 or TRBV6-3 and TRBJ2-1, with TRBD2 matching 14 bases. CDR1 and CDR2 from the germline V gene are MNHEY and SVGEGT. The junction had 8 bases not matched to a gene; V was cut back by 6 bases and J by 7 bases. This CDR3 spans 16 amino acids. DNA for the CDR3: TGTGCCAGCAGCCCTGGGACTAGCGGGAGTAGGAATGAGCAGTTCTTC. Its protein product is CASSPGTSGSRNEQFF.

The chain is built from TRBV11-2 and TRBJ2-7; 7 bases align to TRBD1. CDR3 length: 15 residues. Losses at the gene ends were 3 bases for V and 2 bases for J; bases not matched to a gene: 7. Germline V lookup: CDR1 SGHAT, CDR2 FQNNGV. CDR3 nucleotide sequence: TGTGCCAGCAGCTTCCGGGACAGAGTTACCTACGAGCAGTACTTC. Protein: CASSFRDRVTYEQYF.

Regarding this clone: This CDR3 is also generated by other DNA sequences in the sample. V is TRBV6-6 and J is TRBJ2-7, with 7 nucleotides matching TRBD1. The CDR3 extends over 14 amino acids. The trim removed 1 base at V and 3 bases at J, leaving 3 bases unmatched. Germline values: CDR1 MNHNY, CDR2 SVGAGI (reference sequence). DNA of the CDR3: TGTGCCAGCAGTTACTTGACAGGGAGCTACGAGCAGTACTTC. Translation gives CASSYLTGSYEQYF.